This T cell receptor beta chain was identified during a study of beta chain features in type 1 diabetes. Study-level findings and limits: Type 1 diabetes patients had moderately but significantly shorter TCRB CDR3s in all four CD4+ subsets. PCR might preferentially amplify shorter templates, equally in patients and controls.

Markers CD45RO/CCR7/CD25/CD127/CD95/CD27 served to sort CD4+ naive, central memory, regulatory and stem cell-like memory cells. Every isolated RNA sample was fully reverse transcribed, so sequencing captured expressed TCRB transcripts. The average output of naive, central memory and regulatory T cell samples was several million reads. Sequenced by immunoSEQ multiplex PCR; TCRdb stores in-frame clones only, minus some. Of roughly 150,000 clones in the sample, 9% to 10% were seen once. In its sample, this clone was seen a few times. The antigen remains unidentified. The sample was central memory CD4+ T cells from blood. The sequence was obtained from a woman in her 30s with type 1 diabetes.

CDR3 amino acids: CASSQVSGSQETQYF. The CDR3 DNA reads TGCGCCAGCAGCCAAGTTTCGGGAAGCCAAGAGACCCAGTACTTC. This sequence joins TRBV4-1 and TRBJ2-5; D is perhaps TRBD2 (5 bases). Trimming left V 1 base short and J 1 base short, with 10 bases between. The CDR3 covers 15 residues. Per germline, CDR1 MGHRA and CDR2 YSYEKL.